These 17 T cell receptor beta chains originate from one sample sequenced in a study of blood T cell repertoires in COVID-19. The repertoire was sequenced with immunoSEQ multiplex PCR; TCRdb's copy has only in-frame clones and lacks some. The sample lists around 290,000 clones; over 75% were seen once. Sequencing used PBMCs or T cells enriched from blood (not recorded which). The receptors were sampled from a woman younger than 45 who had recovered from COVID-19.

The J gene is TRBJ2-4, the V gene TRBV13, with a weak D call TRBD1 (5 bases). The CDR3 totals 16 residues. With 0 bases removed from V and 0 bases from J, the gap between germline ends came to 9 bases. Germline V lookup: CDR1 PRHDT, CDR2 FYEKMQ (reference sequence). This chain's CDR3 is CASSLGTVLAKNIQYF. For the CDR3, the DNA is TGTGCCAGCAGCTTAGGGACAGTCCTAGCCAAAAACATTCAGTACTTC.

The chain uses TRBV30 and TRBJ2-7; 7 nucleotides line up with TRBD1. The ends lost 5 bases at V and 5 bases at J; junction bases unmatched: 9. This CDR3 spans 13 amino acids. Germline V gives CDR1 GTSNPN, CDR2 SVGIG (reference sequence). The CDR3 DNA reads as TGTGCCTGGGAGAAGACAGGGTACAACGAGCAGTACTTC. Protein product: CAWEKTGYNEQYF.

The V and J genes are TRBV4-3 and TRBJ1-2; the D gene is possibly TRBD1 (5 bases). The CDR3 contains 15 residues. The germline V and J ends were trimmed by 0 bases and 8 bases, with 16 bases remaining between them. Germline loops: CDR1 LGHNA, CDR2 YSLEER. As DNA, the CDR3 is TGCGCCAGCAGCCAAGATCGAGGCCAGGGTGAGGGCTACACCTTC. Protein sequence: CASSQDRGQGEGYTF.

This rearrangement joins TRBV14 to TRBJ2-5; tentatively, D is TRBD2 (6 bases). V dropped 0 bases and J dropped 4 bases, with 12 bases sitting between them. The germline V gene has CDR1 SGHDN and CDR2 FVKESK. The CDR3 covers 15 residues. The CDR3 bases are TGTGCCAGCAGCCAAGATCCTCCTAGCGCAGAGACCCAGTACTTC. Encoded protein: CASSQDPPSAETQYF.

The chain joins TRBV29-1 to TRBJ1-2; D uncertain. Germline V gene sequence: CDR1 SQVTM, CDR2 ANQGSEA. The CDR3 spans 13 residues. V was trimmed by 7 bases and J by 3 bases, leaving 15 bases between them. As DNA, the CDR3 is TGCAGCGCCCAGGCATTCGATTACTATGGCTACACCTTC. It codes for CSAQAFDYYGYTF.

The chain recombines TRBV13 with TRBJ1-2; 8 bases fit TRBD1. V gave up 5 bases and J gave up 5 bases; unmatched junction bases: 10. Germline-derived CDR1 and CDR2 are PRHDT and FYEKMQ (reference sequence). CDR3 length: 15 amino acids. DNA for the CDR3: TGTGCCAGCAGCGGGCGCAGACAGGGGTCGTATGGCTACACCTTC. Its translation: CASSGRRQGSYGYTF.

This clone occurred once. The gene calls are TRBV7-6 and TRBJ2-7, with D tentatively TRBD1 (7 bases). V was pared by 3 bases and J by 0 bases, with 12 bases between. The CDR3 totals 15 residues. Germline CDR1 and CDR2: SGHVS and FNYEAQ. For the CDR3, the DNA is TGTGCCAGCAGCTTCGCTCAGGGGGGCTCCTACGAGCAGTACTTC. Amino acids: CASSFAQGGSYEQYF.

This sequence joins TRBV27 and TRBJ2-7; possible D gene TRBD2, 6 bases. CDR3 length: 14 amino acids. Per the germline V gene, CDR1 is MNHEY and CDR2 is SMNVEV (reference sequence). The V and J ends lost 2 bases and 6 bases respectively, with 14 bases between them. The chain's CDR3 is CASSLGGIYGEQYF. The DNA for the CDR3 is TGTGCCAGCAGTTTAGGGGGGATTTACGGCGAGCAGTACTTC.

The chain recombines TRBV6-2 or TRBV6-3 with TRBJ2-2; 12 nucleotides agree with TRBD2. V trimming: 0 bases; J trimming: 5 bases; junction bases outside the gene matches: 4. Germline loops: CDR1 MNHEY, CDR2 SVGEGT. This CDR3 region has 17 residues. The CDR3 spells CASSYSTGLAGTGELFF. CDR3 DNA: TGTGCCAGCAGTTACTCGACAGGACTAGCGGGAACCGGGGAGCTGTTTTTT.

The rearrangement joins TRBV7-2 to TRBJ1-3, with D perhaps matching TRBD1 (5 bases). The germline gives CDR1 SGHTA, CDR2 FQGNSA. The CDR3 is 15 residues long. V was trimmed by 1 base and J by 4 bases, leaving 11 bases between them. This CDR3 reads CASSLVGTAGNTIYF. The CDR3 nucleotides read TGTGCCAGCAGCTTAGTAGGGACTGCCGGAAACACCATATATTTT.

This chain joins TRBV28 and TRBJ1-4; TRBD1 is a possible D gene (5 bases). CDR3 length equals 14 residues. The germline V gene has CDR1 MDHEN and CDR2 SYDVKM. V dropped 8 bases and J dropped 7 bases, with 17 bases sitting between them. The DNA of the CDR3 is TGTGCCAGCGAGCAGGGAGGAGTGGGTGAAAAACTGTTTTTT. It specifies CASEQGGVGEKLFF.

This clone occurred a few times. V usage is TRBV14 and J usage is TRBJ1-1; the D gene is possibly TRBD1 (6 bases). This CDR3 spans 14 amino acids. V was cut by 4 bases and J by 5 bases, with 14 bases left in between. CDR1 and CDR2 (germline): SGHDN, FVKESK. For the CDR3, the DNA is TGTGCCAGCAGCCGGGACCTCGGACAGACTGAAGCTTTCTTT. Its translation is CASSRDLGQTEAFF.

The chain is built from TRBV7-9 and TRBJ2-2; 11 bases are shared with TRBD2. V gave up 3 bases and J gave up 7 bases; unmatched junction bases: 4. The CDR3 length is 15 residues. Germline CDR1 reads SEHNR; CDR2 reads FQNEAQ (reference sequence). The DNA of the CDR3 is TGTGCCAGCAGCTTTAGCGGGAGGGCGAACGGGGAGCTGTTTTTT. This sequence encodes CASSFSGRANGELFF.

This sequence joins TRBV7-8 and TRBJ1-5, with D possibly matching TRBD1 (6 bases). The CDR3 loop spans 14 amino acids. V dropped 2 bases and J dropped 6 bases, with 11 bases sitting between them. Germline V gives CDR1 SGHVS, CDR2 FQNEAQ. Here the CDR3 reads CASSLYQGSQPQHF. The CDR3 nucleotides read TGTGCCAGCAGCTTATACCAGGGGAGTCAGCCCCAGCATTTT.

In its sample, this clone was seen once. The rearrangement links TRBV7-2 to TRBJ2-1; the match to TRBD2 covers 11 bases. This CDR3 contains 17 residues. CDR1 is SGHTA and CDR2 is FQGNSA in the germline V gene. The J segment lost 3 bases and the V segment lost 5 bases, leaving 9 bases of the junction unmatched. This CDR3 is CASSQSGTSGLYNEQFF. In nucleotides, the CDR3 is TGTGCCAGCAGCCAGAGTGGGACTAGCGGCCTCTACAATGAGCAGTTCTTC.

The chain joins TRBV6-5 to TRBJ1-1, with 7 bases matching TRBD1. The CDR3 consists of 16 residues. Germline loops: CDR1 MNHEY, CDR2 SVGAGI. Trimming at V came to 0 bases and at J to 0 bases, leaving 4 bases not matched to a gene. DNA of the CDR3: TGTGCCAGCAGTTACTCAGGACAGGACATGAACACTGAAGCTTTCTTT. It specifies CASSYSGQDMNTEAFF.

J is TRBJ1-2 and V is TRBV5-6, with D possibly TRBD1 on 5 matching bases. V dropped 4 bases and J dropped 6 bases, with 13 bases sitting between them. This CDR3 has 13 residues. Germline lookup yields CDR1 SGHDT and CDR2 YYEEEE. The CDR3 coding sequence is TGTGCCAGCAGCAGCAGGGTGGTGGATGGCTACACCTTC. It yields the protein CASSSRVVDGYTF.